This is a list of T cell receptor beta chains from one sample in a study of blood T cell repertoires in COVID-19. Sequenced by immunoSEQ multiplex PCR; TCRdb stores in-frame clones only, minus some. In the table there are 130,000 or so clones, approximately 80% of which are singletons. Sequenced: peripheral blood. All receptors come from a woman aged 55-69 years with acute or convalescent COVID-19. The conserved cysteine and the conserved F or W are not part of the CDR3 here. Fields, in order: J gene, V gene, CDR3 protein.

j_call: TRBJ1-2; v_call: TRBV5-8; cdr3_aa: ASSLPVNYGYT
j_call: TRBJ1-2; v_call: TRBV19; cdr3_aa: ASRVQGQYGYT
j_call: TRBJ1-2; v_call: TRBV19; cdr3_aa: ASRRQGGVRDT
j_call: TRBJ1-1; v_call: TRBV6-5; cdr3_aa: ASRWTGDTEAF
j_call: TRBJ2-5; v_call: TRBV3-1/TRBV3-2; cdr3_aa: ASSQFRETQY
j_call: TRBJ1-6; v_call: TRBV6-6; cdr3_aa: ASSKVQGNSPLH
j_call: TRBJ1-1; v_call: TRBV6-1; cdr3_aa: ASSDGAVSEAF
j_call: TRBJ2-3; v_call: TRBV3-1/TRBV3-2; cdr3_aa: ASSQDKHSVVRRDRRSDTQY
j_call: TRBJ1-1; v_call: TRBV7-6; cdr3_aa: ASSFGSGSGAVNTEAF
j_call: TRBJ1-5; v_call: TRBV7-2; cdr3_aa: ASSLEATGPQPQH
j_call: TRBJ2-1; v_call: TRBV7-8; cdr3_aa: ASSFADPGLAGVNEQF
j_call: TRBJ2-5; v_call: TRBV19; cdr3_aa: ASTAGQGSETQY
j_call: TRBJ1-2; v_call: TRBV6-5; cdr3_aa: ASSDRHKDGYT
j_call: TRBJ2-1; v_call: TRBV10-1; cdr3_aa: ASQAGTGLGGYEQF
j_call: TRBJ1-2; v_call: TRBV24-1; cdr3_aa: ATSDWGQGYAEGYT
j_call: TRBJ1-6; v_call: TRBV5-1; cdr3_aa: ASSLEQGTPSSPLH
j_call: TRBJ1-2; v_call: TRBV9; cdr3_aa: ASSAGHDYGYT
j_call: TRBJ1-1; v_call: TRBV28; cdr3_aa: ASRQGPEAF
j_call: TRBJ2-1; v_call: TRBV29-1; cdr3_aa: SVPIQSEQF
j_call: TRBJ1-1; v_call: TRBV2; cdr3_aa: ASSGEEGVAEAF
j_call: TRBJ1-1; v_call: TRBV6-5; cdr3_aa: ASSRGGANTEAF
j_call: TRBJ2-5; v_call: TRBV27; cdr3_aa: ASSLNSVSPKTQY
j_call: TRBJ1-5; v_call: TRBV19; cdr3_aa: ASSPWTGILGQPQH
j_call: TRBJ2-3; v_call: TRBV3-1/TRBV3-2; cdr3_aa: ASSQGGGARDTQY
j_call: TRBJ2-7; v_call: TRBV7-9; cdr3_aa: ASSSQYIGTSLYYEQY
j_call: TRBJ2-3; v_call: TRBV6-1; cdr3_aa: ASSDRPRGTDTQY
j_call: TRBJ1-1; v_call: TRBV7-8; cdr3_aa: ASSPRVDRANTEAF
j_call: TRBJ1-2; v_call: TRBV30; cdr3_aa: AWSVTETYGYT